Below, 32 T cell receptor beta chains from the same sample are listed, as sequenced in a study of OX40 agonist ivuxolimab in advanced cancers. Method: immunoSEQ multiplex PCR; TCRdb's copy keeps in-frame clones and lacks some. The sample gives more than 10,000 clones, about two thirds of which show up once; roughly two fifths is in the top ten. The input for sequencing was CD4+ or CD8+ T cells sorted from blood, taken in a trial of the OX40 agonist ivuxolimab. The receptors stem from an adult with an advanced solid tumor such as melanoma, head and neck, liver or kidney cancer.

This clone is categorized as large (0.1 to 1%). The chain combines TRBV6-1 with TRBJ1-3, with D unresolved. V was pared by 4 bases and J by 0 bases, with 13 bases between. Germline V gives CDR1 MNHNS, CDR2 SASEGT. This CDR3 region has 16 residues. Written as DNA, the CDR3 is TGTGCCAGCAGTGCGTCCTTCCCGAGCTCTGGAAACACCATATATTTT. Protein sequence: CASSASFPSSGNTIYF.

The V call is TRBV9, the J call TRBJ1-1; 7 bases are shared with TRBD1. CDR3 length: 14 amino acids. Germline V gene sequence: CDR1 SGDLS, CDR2 YYNGEE. V lost 4 bases to trimming and J lost 4 bases; unmatched junction nucleotides: 7. This CDR3 reads CASSQQGMSTEAFF. CDR3 in DNA: TGTGCCAGCAGCCAACAGGGGATGAGCACTGAAGCTTTCTTT. Full variable domain (remainder filled in from reference TRBV9 and TRBJ1-1): DSGVTQTPKHLITATGQRVTLRCSPRSGDLSVYWYQQSLDQGLQFLIQYYNGEERAKGNILERFSAQQFPDLHSELNLSSLELGDSALYFCASSQQGMSTEAFFGQGTRLTVV.

The J gene is TRBJ2-1, the V gene TRBV10-3, with D possibly TRBD1 on 6 matching bases. Deletions cut 6 bases from V and 4 bases from J, with 13 bases between. This CDR3 has 14 amino acids. CDR1 is ENHRY, CDR2 SYGVKD, per germline. CDR3 nucleotides: TGTGCCATCAGCTTGGACAGCCCTTACAATGAGCAGTTCTTC. Its protein product is CAISLDSPYNEQFF.

This chain links TRBV4-1 with TRBJ2-5; perhaps D is TRBD1 or TRBD2 (6 bases each). CDR1 MGHRA and CDR2 YSYEKL come from the germline V gene. The CDR3 extends over 14 amino acids. Trimming pared 0 bases from V and 5 bases from J, leaving 10 bases between. DNA for the CDR3: TGCGCCAGCAGCCAAGATAGGGGGAGGGAGACCCAGTACTTC. Translation: CASSQDRGRETQYF.

The chain has TRBV9 and TRBJ2-1, with a weak D call TRBD1 (6 bases). Germline V lookup: CDR1 SGDLS, CDR2 YYNGEE. V lost 4 bases, J lost 6 bases, and 17 bases lay in between. The CDR3 spans 15 residues. CDR3 bases: TGTGCCAGCAGCCCATCGGGCGGACAGCTCAATGAGCAGTTCTTC. Translation gives CASSPSGGQLNEQFF.

This chain connects TRBV7-9 to TRBJ2-7; 8 nucleotides match TRBD1. Germline CDR1 is SEHNR and CDR2 is FQNEAQ (reference sequence). The CDR3 totals 14 residues. The V segment lost 2 bases and the J segment 5 bases; nucleotides outside the gene matches: 5. CDR3 protein: CASSLPGGFNEQYF. The CDR3 coding sequence is TGTGCCAGCAGCTTACCAGGGGGCTTCAACGAGCAGTACTTC.

The V and J genes are TRBV5-6 and TRBJ2-1, with 7 bases that match TRBD2. After removal of 0 bases from V and 2 bases from J, the junction contained 2 bases not matched to a gene. This CDR3 spans 15 amino acids. The V gene's germline CDR1 is SGHDT and CDR2 YYEEEE. The CDR3 coding sequence is TGTGCCAGCAGCTTGGGTGGGAGGGCCTACAATGAGCAGTTCTTC. This sequence encodes CASSLGGRAYNEQFF.

The chain has TRBV7-9 and TRBJ1-5; the D is unclear. Germline CDR1 SEHNR, CDR2 FQNEAQ (reference sequence). Trimming cost V 2 bases and J 2 bases, with 13 bases left between them. CDR3 size: 16 residues. CDR3 in amino acids: CASSLWQERCNQPQHF. Written as DNA, the CDR3 is TGTGCCAGCAGCTTATGGCAGGAGCGGTGCAATCAGCCCCAGCATTTT.

This chain uses TRBV28 with TRBJ2-1, with D possibly being TRBD1 or TRBD2 (5 bases each). The CDR3 covers 14 residues. CDR1 and CDR2 from the germline V gene are MDHEN and SYDVKM. The germline V and J ends were trimmed by 2 bases and 9 bases, with 14 bases remaining between them. The CDR3 region has the DNA TGTGCCAGCAGTTTAACCGGGACGGCTACTGAGCAGTTCTTC. Translated, it gives CASSLTGTATEQFF.

The chain's CDR3 is CAWRSDLSEEAFF. The CDR3 bases are TGTGCCTGGAGATCGGACCTTTCTGAGGAAGCTTTCTTT. The chain is built from TRBV30 and TRBJ1-1; D is ambiguous. This CDR3 is built from 13 residues. The germline gives CDR1 GTSNPN, CDR2 SVGIG (reference sequence). Trimming removed 3 bases from V and 8 bases from J, with 16 bases in between.

V and J are TRBV9 and TRBJ2-3; TRBD1 matches 7 bases. V was pared by 7 bases and J by 4 bases, with 6 bases of the junction left unmatched. Germline V gene data show CDR1 as SGDLS and CDR2 as YYNGEE. This CDR3 region has 13 residues. The CDR3 DNA sequence: TGTGCCAGCGGAGAACAGGGGCCAGATACGCAGTATTTT. Translation gives CASGEQGPDTQYF.

V usage is TRBV19 and J usage is TRBJ2-4; the match to TRBD1 covers 8 bases. This CDR3 spans 14 amino acids. CDR1 LNHDA and CDR2 SQIVND come from the germline V gene (reference sequence). V lost 5 bases and J lost 6; bases outside the gene matches: 6. CDR3 coding DNA: TGTGCCAGTAGTCCCAATGGACAGGGAAACATTCAGTACTTC. Translating gives CASSPNGQGNIQYF.

This chain joins TRBV5-6 and TRBJ1-5, with 9 bases lining up with TRBD1. CDR3 length: 14 residues. CDR1 SGHDT and CDR2 YYEEEE come from the germline V gene. V shed 3 bases and J 7 bases; nucleotides not matched to a gene: 5. This chain's CDR3 is CASSSGTGTQPQHF. DNA for the CDR3: TGTGCCAGCAGCTCCGGGACAGGGACGCAGCCCCAGCATTTT.

The chain joins TRBV27 to TRBJ1-1; D is perhaps TRBD1 (5 bases). Germline CDR1 is MNHEY and CDR2 is SMNVEV (reference sequence). There are 13 residues in the CDR3. The ends were cut back, 2 bases at V and 2 bases at J, with 6 bases in the middle. In DNA form, the CDR3 reads TGTGCCAGCAGTTTAACAGGAAACACTGAAGCTTTCTTT. Its protein is CASSLTGNTEAFF.

By its share, this clone is medium-sized. The V and J genes are TRBV27 and TRBJ2-2; D gene uncertain. This CDR3 has 14 residues. V lost 6 bases, J lost 3 bases, and 11 bases lay in between. Germline CDR1 is MNHEY and CDR2 is SMNVEV (reference sequence). CDR3 DNA sequence: TGTGCCAGCAGCTACGGACCGTACACCGGGGAGCTGTTTTTT. It encodes CASSYGPYTGELFF.

The genes are TRBV18 and TRBJ2-1; 8 nucleotides match TRBD2. The CDR3 runs to 13 residues. Trimming removed 6 bases from V and 8 bases from J; junction bases left unmatched: 6. CDR1 is KGHSH, CDR2 LQKENI, per germline. CDR3 sequence: CASSPSGGDEQFF. The CDR3 nucleotides read TGTGCCAGCTCTCCATCCGGGGGGGATGAGCAGTTCTTC.

J is TRBJ2-1 and V is TRBV6-5; 9 nucleotides align to TRBD2. Germline values: CDR1 MNHEY, CDR2 SVGAGI. CDR3 size: 15 residues. V dropped 4 bases and J dropped 4; count of bases not matched to a gene: 5. The CDR3 coding sequence is TGTGCCAGCAGTTTCGCGGGAGGGCCGTACAATGAGCAGTTCTTC. Residues: CASSFAGGPYNEQFF.

This clone was seen more than once but under ten times. This sequence joins TRBV2 and TRBJ2-1, with D hard to call. The CDR3 runs to 12 residues. In germline, CDR1 is SNHLY, CDR2 FYNNEI. The V end lost 6 bases, the J end lost 3 bases, and 6 bases lay between the germline ends. CDR3 sequence reads: CASRRSYNEQFF. DNA of the CDR3: TGTGCCAGCAGGCGGAGCTACAATGAGCAGTTCTTC. The whole variable domain, remainder taken from reference TRBV2 and TRBJ2-1, is EPEVTQTPSHQVTQMGQEVILRCVPISNHLYFYWYRQILGQKVEFLVSFYNNEISEKSEIFDDQFSVERPDGSNFTLKIRSTKLEDSAMYFCASRRSYNEQFFGPGTRLTVL.

The CDR3 loop is CASSLGGTGANVLTF. The DNA of the CDR3 is TGTGCCAGCAGCTTAGGCGGGACTGGGGCCAACGTCCTGACTTTC. The V call is TRBV11-2, the J call TRBJ2-6, with a tentative D call TRBD2 (6 bases). The V gene's germline CDR1 is SGHAT and CDR2 FQNNGV. There are 15 residues in the CDR3. Trimming removed 1 base from V and 2 bases from J, with 6 bases in between.

The rearrangement links TRBV11-2 to TRBJ2-5; no clear D. V lost 0 bases, J lost 7 bases, and 3 bases lay in between. The CDR3 loop spans 11 amino acids. Germline CDR1 SGHAT, CDR2 FQNNGV. The DNA of the CDR3 is TGTGCCAGCAGCTTAGATGGGACCCAGTACTTC. It specifies CASSLDGTQYF.

CDR3 DNA sequence: TGTGCCAGTAGTATAGATGGAGACCGCCTGCTCTGGCTCGTTCCGAACGAAAAACTGTTTTTT. Translating it yields CASSIDGDRLLWLVPNEKLFF. The gene calls are TRBV19 and TRBJ1-4, with D unclear. V gave up 0 bases and J gave up 8 bases, with 31 bases separating them. Germline V gives CDR1 LNHDA, CDR2 SQIVND (reference sequence). The CDR3 consists of 21 residues.

Only one count was recorded for this clone. The rearrangement uses TRBV27 and TRBJ2-7, with TRBD1 matching over 10 bases. CDR1 MNHEY and CDR2 SMNVEV come from the germline V gene (reference sequence). This CDR3 has 16 amino acids. The trim removed 5 bases at V and 2 bases at J, leaving 9 bases unmatched. This chain's CDR3 is CASSLSGQGITYEQYF. CDR3 DNA sequence: TGTGCCAGCAGTCTGTCGGGACAGGGGATTACCTACGAGCAGTACTTC.

The CDR3 DNA reads as TGCAGCGTGTTCGGCGGCGAGCAGTACTTC. Protein: CSVFGGEQYF. This chain joins TRBV29-1 and TRBJ2-7; D call uncertain. CDR3 length equals 10 residues. Trimming took off 6 bases at V and 6 bases at J, with 9 bases between the two ends. Per germline, CDR1 SQVTM and CDR2 ANQGSEA.

The J gene is TRBJ2-7, the V gene TRBV7-6; 11 nucleotides agree with TRBD1. J was trimmed by 2 bases and V by 1 base; bases with no gene match: 1. Germline V gives CDR1 SGHVS, CDR2 FNYEAQ. CDR3 length: 15 amino acids. The CDR3 nucleotides read TGTGCCAGCAGCTTAGTGGACAGGGGGCCCTACGAGCAGTACTTC. Translation: CASSLVDRGPYEQYF. The entire variable domain, with the rest obtained from reference TRBV7-6 and TRBJ2-7, is as follows: GAGVSQSPRYKVTKRGQDVALRCDPISGHVSLYWYRQALGQGPEFLTYFNYEAQQDKSGLPNDRFSAERPEGSISTLTIQRTEQRDSAMYRCASSLVDRGPYEQYFGPGTRLTVT.

This chain links TRBV4-1 with TRBJ2-1; 8 positions match TRBD2. This CDR3 contains 16 residues. Germline CDR1 MGHRA, CDR2 YSYEKL. V lost 6 bases to trimming and J lost 5 bases; unmatched junction nucleotides: 12. CDR3 nucleotide sequence: TGCGCCAGCAGTGAAGTGCCAGGACTAGCCCACAATGAGCAGTTCTTC. This codes for CASSEVPGLAHNEQFF.

The rearrangement joins TRBV29-1 to TRBJ2-3; the D gene is possibly TRBD2 (7 bases). The CDR3 runs 15 residues. Germline lookup yields CDR1 SQVTM and CDR2 ANQGSEA. V lost 3 bases to trimming and J lost 6 bases, with 19 bases between them. The CDR3 DNA sequence: TGCAGCGTTGAGGCCTTGTGGTCGGGGGGCGATACGCAGTATTTT. Its translation is CSVEALWSGGDTQYF.

The chain combines TRBV4-1 with TRBJ2-7, with TRBD2 as a possible D gene (5 bases). The V end lost 4 bases, the J end lost 4 bases, and 11 bases lay between the germline ends. The CDR3 spans 13 residues. CDR1 is MGHRA, CDR2 YSYEKL, per germline. CDR3: CASSRPPGYEQYF. DNA of the CDR3: TGCGCCAGCAGCCGACCTCCGGGGTACGAGCAGTACTTC.

This clone rates as medium-sized. J is TRBJ2-7 and V is TRBV2; D is uncertain. The CDR3 has 15 residues. Trimming stripped 7 bases from V and 3 bases from J, with 19 bases between. The germline V gene has CDR1 SNHLY and CDR2 FYNNEI. The CDR3 loop is CASTAIEVASYEQYF. CDR3 coding DNA: TGTGCCAGCACAGCAATAGAGGTGGCCAGCTACGAGCAGTACTTC.

The V and J genes are TRBV7-8 and TRBJ1-5, with D perhaps TRBD1 (5 bases). The V gene's germline CDR1 is SGHVS and CDR2 FQNEAQ. V lost 3 bases and J 3 bases, leaving 9 bases between the germline ends. This CDR3 spans 14 amino acids. The CDR3 region is CASSLGGDNQPQHF. The DNA of the CDR3 is TGTGCCAGCAGCTTGGGGGGGGACAATCAGCCCCAGCATTTT.

This clone was counted only a few times. The chain carries TRBV30 and TRBJ1-1; tentatively, D is TRBD1 (5 bases). This CDR3 has 12 residues. V lost 4 bases and J 6 bases, leaving 12 bases between the germline ends. Germline assignment: CDR1 GTSNPN and CDR2 SVGIG (reference sequence). CDR3 sequence (DNA): TGTGCCTGGATGGGACGGGGACCTGAAGCTTTCTTT. Encoded protein: CAWMGRGPEAFF.

By frequency in the sample, this clone is medium-sized. This chain links TRBV19 with TRBJ2-2; D gene unclear. The CDR3 has 17 amino acids. V lost 0 bases and J 0 bases, leaving 11 bases between the germline ends. Germline V gives CDR1 LNHDA, CDR2 SQIVND (reference sequence). The CDR3 loop is CASSIDEGRPNTGELFF. CDR3 nucleotide sequence: TGTGCCAGTAGTATAGATGAAGGCAGGCCGAACACCGGGGAGCTGTTTTTT.

About this clone: A clone one base away is much larger, so this may be a read error. The rearrangement joins TRBV2 to TRBJ2-7; 7 nucleotides match TRBD2. There are 14 residues in the CDR3. CDR1 and CDR2 (germline): SNHLY, FYNNEI. The J segment lost 2 bases and the V segment lost 6 bases, leaving 7 bases of the junction unmatched. The CDR3 region has the DNA TGTGCCAGCAGGGCTAGCGGTACCCCCTACGAGCAGTACTTC. Translation: CASRASGTPYEQYF.